This entry lists 5 T cell receptor beta chains sequenced from one sample in a study of T cell changes during pregnancy in multiple sclerosis. Data came from immunoSEQ multiplex PCR; TCRdb stores just in-frame clones and leaves some out. Of about 51,000 clones in the sample, 90% to 95% were seen once. Material: CD4+ T cells from peripheral blood mononuclear cells, obtained in the second trimester of pregnancy. All receptors derive from a female donor with multiple sclerosis, enrolled in a pregnancy study.

The chain is built from TRBV7-2 and TRBJ2-1; D unresolved. CDR1 and CDR2 from the germline V gene are SGHTA and FQGNSA. The CDR3 runs 12 residues. Trimming took 2 bases from V and 10 from J, leaving 9 bases between them. As DNA, the CDR3 is TGTGCCAGCAGCTTATCTCGTCTGGAGCAGTTCTTC. This translates into CASSLSRLEQFF. The full variable domain, with the rest looked up from reference TRBV7-2 and TRBJ2-1, is GAGVSQSPSNKVTEKGKDVELRCDPISGHTALYWYRQSLGQGLEFLIYFQGNSAPDKSGLPSDRFSAERTGGSVSTLTIQRTQQEDSAVYLCASSLSRLEQFFGPGTRLTVL.

The chain has TRBV7-9 and TRBJ1-1; possibly TRBD1 for D (6 bases). Trimming stripped 5 bases from V and 0 bases from J, with 13 bases between. Germline CDR1 is SEHNR and CDR2 is FQNEAQ (reference sequence). The CDR3 totals 15 residues. The CDR3 sequence: CASSPLGTMNTEAFF. The DNA of the CDR3 is TGTGCCAGCAGCCCTCTGGGGACAATGAACACTGAAGCTTTCTTT.

The rearrangement joins TRBV11-1 to TRBJ2-1, with 10 bases that match TRBD2. Trimming cost V 8 bases and J 0 bases; bases outside gene matches: 4. The length of the CDR3 is 15 residues. CDR1 and CDR2 from the germline V gene are SGHAT and FQDESV (reference sequence). Written as DNA, the CDR3 is TGTGCCAGCGGGCTAGCGGGGGCCTCCTACAATGAGCAGTTCTTC. It specifies CASGLAGASYNEQFF.

This chain joins TRBV4-1 and TRBJ1-5; D possibly corresponds to TRBD1 (5 bases). The CDR3 is 15 amino acids. Germline V gene lookup returns CDR1 MGHRA and CDR2 YSYEKL. Trimming left V 4 bases short and J 3 bases short, with 13 bases between. CDR3 DNA: TGCGCCAGCAGCCCAGGTCAGGGTTACAATCAGCCCCAGCATTTT. Translated: CASSPGQGYNQPQHF.

In DNA, the CDR3 is TGTGCCAGCAGCTTATTGACTAGCGGCTCCAGGGAGCAGTTCTTC. This encodes CASSLLTSGSREQFF. The V and J genes are TRBV7-6 and TRBJ2-1; 9 positions match TRBD2. The CDR3 runs to 15 residues. The ends lost 2 bases at V and 10 bases at J; junction bases unmatched: 9. Germline loops: CDR1 SGHVS, CDR2 FNYEAQ. Looking up the rest from reference TRBV7-6 and TRBJ2-1 gives the full variable domain: GAGVSQSPRYKVTKRGQDVALRCDPISGHVSLYWYRQALGQGPEFLTYFNYEAQQDKSGLPNDRFSAERPEGSISTLTIQRTEQRDSAMYRCASSLLTSGSREQFFGPGTRLTVL.